One sample yielded the 25 T cell receptor beta chains listed below, sequenced in a study of blood T cell repertoires in COVID-19 (TCRdb year 2020). Library construction relied on the immunoSEQ multiplex PCR assay. TCRdb mirrors the immuneACCESS table, restricted to in-frame sequences. Some clones are absent from its copies; in checked studies, under half trace to an unresolved V gene, and the reason for the others is unknown. For this sample there are approximately 160,000 clones; around 82% appear just once. In total, the top ten clones hold 13% to 15% of the sample. The sample was peripheral blood. The receptors come from a man aged 18-30 years with active or convalescent COVID-19.

This chain connects TRBV2 to TRBJ2-2; TRBD1 aligns across 8 bases. V lost 7 bases to trimming and J lost 5 bases; unmatched junction nucleotides: 6. Germline values: CDR1 SNHLY, CDR2 FYNNEI. The CDR3 loop spans 14 amino acids. The CDR3 is CASIDRGWTGELFF. CDR3 sequence (DNA): TGTGCCAGCATAGACAGGGGTTGGACCGGGGAGCTGTTTTTT.

J is TRBJ1-4 and V is TRBV18; a possible D gene is TRBD1 (6 bases). CDR1 is KGHSH and CDR2 is LQKENI in the germline V gene. The CDR3 runs 15 residues. Trimming removed 1 base at V and 4 bases at J, with 10 bases between. CDR3 nucleotide sequence: TGTGCCAGCTCACCACGTACAGGGCTTAATGAAAAACTGTTTTTT. It yields the protein CASSPRTGLNEKLFF.

The chain carries TRBV14 and TRBJ1-1, with 9 positions matching TRBD1. Germline V lookup: CDR1 SGHDN, CDR2 FVKESK. Unmatched junction bases numbered 9, after V lost 1 base and J lost 9 bases. The CDR3 runs 15 residues. The CDR3 spells CASSQVPTQGAKAFF. CDR3 coding DNA: TGTGCCAGCAGCCAAGTACCCACACAGGGGGCGAAAGCTTTCTTT. Based on the CDR3 plus reference TRBV14 and TRBJ1-1, the full variable domain is EAGVTQFPSHSVIEKGQTVTLRCDPISGHDNLYWYRRVMGKEIKFLLHFVKESKQDESGMPNNRFLAERTGGTYSTLKVQPAELEDSGVYFCASSQVPTQGAKAFFGQGTRLTVV.

The chain carries TRBV5-1 and TRBJ1-2; perhaps TRBD1 as D (5 bases). CDR3 size: 15 residues. V lost 0 bases and J 4 bases, leaving 13 bases between the germline ends. CDR1 and CDR2 from the germline V gene are SGHRS and YFSETQ. The CDR3 DNA reads TGCGCCAGCAGCTTGGGGCAGGGAGGAGGCTATGGCTACACCTTC. It specifies CASSLGQGGGYGYTF.

This chain connects TRBV7-9 to TRBJ2-2, with TRBD2 matching over 8 bases. The germline V gene has CDR1 SEHNR and CDR2 FQNEAQ (reference sequence). This CDR3 comprises 17 residues. V was pared by 5 bases and J by 0 bases, with 8 bases of the junction left unmatched. The CDR3 DNA reads TGTGCCAGCAGCCCGCGCTTAGCGGGGTCGAACACCGGGGAGCTGTTTTTT. Protein product: CASSPRLAGSNTGELFF.

This clone was seen a few times. J is TRBJ2-1 and V is TRBV7-2; D might be TRBD1 (6 bases). The V gene's germline CDR1 is SGHTA and CDR2 FQGNSA. Trimming shortened V by 3 bases and J by 4 bases, and 22 bases separated the two germline ends. The CDR3 spans 18 residues. The CDR3 loop reads CASSLVGRQDTIYNEQFF. The CDR3 nucleotides read TGTGCCAGCAGCTTGGTAGGTAGACAGGACACTATATACAATGAGCAGTTCTTC.

This sequence joins TRBV28 and TRBJ1-6; no firm D call. The CDR3 totals 14 residues. Germline lookup yields CDR1 MDHEN and CDR2 SYDVKM. V lost 1 base, J lost 6 bases, and 7 bases lay in between. CDR3 loop: CASSLSRSNSPLHF. CDR3 bases: TGTGCCAGCAGTTTATCAAGGAGTAATTCACCCCTCCACTTT.

V and J are TRBV11-2 and TRBJ2-4; D uncertain. The CDR3 contains 16 residues. Trimming took 5 bases from V and 5 from J, leaving 19 bases between them. CDR1 and CDR2 from the germline V gene are SGHAT and FQNNGV. CDR3 DNA sequence: TGTGCCAGCAGCCTCGGTCAGGTTCGTCTCCAAAACATTCAGTACTTC. Translation gives CASSLGQVRLQNIQYF.

This chain connects TRBV15 to TRBJ1-3; D uncertain. This CDR3 comprises 16 residues. Germline CDR1 reads LNHNV; CDR2 reads YYDKDF (reference sequence). The germline V and J ends were trimmed by 0 bases and 1 base, with 10 bases remaining between them. The CDR3 here is CATSRDFRSSGNTIYF. The CDR3, as DNA: TGTGCCACCAGCAGAGATTTCAGGTCGTCTGGAAACACCATATATTTT. Combining the CDR3 with reference TRBV15 and TRBJ1-3 gives the whole variable domain DAMVIQNPRYQVTQFGKPVTLSCSQTLNHNVMYWYQQKSSQAPKLLFHYYDKDFNNEADTPDNFQSRRPNTSFCFLDIRSPGLGDTAMYLCATSRDFRSSGNTIYFGEGSWLTVV.

The chain uses TRBV5-1 and TRBJ2-3, with a tentative D call TRBD2 (7 bases). V was pared by 0 bases and J by 1 base, with 12 bases between. CDR1 is SGHRS, CDR2 YFSETQ, per germline. The CDR3 is 16 amino acids. The CDR3 region has the DNA TGCGCCAGCAGCTTGGCCGAGGGGGGGCGCACAGATACGCAGTATTTT. Residues: CASSLAEGGRTDTQYF.

The chain recombines TRBV6-5 with TRBJ2-2, with a weak D call TRBD1 (6 bases). V shed 6 bases and J shed 7 bases, with 18 bases lying between them. The CDR3 loop spans 15 amino acids. The V gene's germline CDR1 is MNHEY and CDR2 SVGAGI. The CDR3 reads CASRVEGVQGGELFF. CDR3 nucleotide sequence: TGTGCCAGCAGAGTAGAGGGGGTACAAGGCGGGGAGCTGTTTTTT.

This clone was detected a few times. The CDR3 DNA reads TGTGCCAGCAGCCCAACAGGGGGGCGCGAGCAGTACTTC. Its protein is CASSPTGGREQYF. The J gene is TRBJ2-7, the V gene TRBV7-2; 8 bases are a match to TRBD1. The ends lost 5 bases at V and 6 bases at J; junction bases unmatched: 6. This CDR3 has 13 amino acids. CDR1 and CDR2 from the germline V gene are SGHTA and FQGNSA.

Details on this clone: The sample carries other DNA sequences with the same CDR3. This chain uses TRBV18 with TRBJ1-5; 9 nucleotides line up with TRBD1. The CDR3 totals 15 residues. The J segment lost 3 bases and the V segment lost 2 bases, leaving 2 bases of the junction unmatched. The germline CDR1 and CDR2 sequences are KGHSH and LQKENI. The CDR3 loop reads CASSPGTGSNQPQHF. The DNA of the CDR3 is TGTGCCAGCTCACCAGGGACAGGGTCCAATCAGCCCCAGCATTTT.

Only one count was recorded for this clone. The chain joins TRBV6-5 to TRBJ1-1; D possibly corresponds to TRBD1 (6 bases). Germline CDR1 and CDR2: MNHEY and SVGAGI. V lost 0 bases to trimming and J lost 2 bases, with 13 bases between them. The CDR3 totals 16 residues. The CDR3 nucleotides are TGTGCCAGCAGTTACTCGTCTGGGACACACAACACTGAAGCTTTCTTT. Its translation: CASSYSSGTHNTEAFF.

The chain uses TRBV19 and TRBJ1-2; D may be TRBD1 (5 bases). The length of the CDR3 is 14 residues. V gave up 5 bases and J gave up 2 bases, with 12 bases separating them. CDR1 LNHDA and CDR2 SQIVND come from the germline V gene (reference sequence). In nucleotides, the CDR3 is TGTGCCAGTAGTTTGTACAGGATGAACTATGGCTACACCTTC. The encoded protein is CASSLYRMNYGYTF.

This clone was observed a single time. The rearrangement uses TRBV28 and TRBJ1-6; maybe TRBD1 (5 bases). Trimming pared 6 bases from V and 14 bases from J, leaving 11 bases between. The CDR3 sequence is 11 residues long. Germline V CDR1 and CDR2: MDHEN, SYDVKM. The chain's CDR3 is CASSTGLALHF. The CDR3 DNA follows: TGTGCCAGCAGCACGGGACTAGCCCTCCACTTT.

The rearrangement joins TRBV12-3 or TRBV12-4 to TRBJ1-1; D call uncertain. Between the trimmed V and J ends, which lost 8 bases and 0 bases, there was a span of 10 bases. CDR3 length: 13 residues. CDR3 DNA sequence: TGTGCCAGCCTCTTACTCATGAACACTGAAGCTTTCTTT. Its translation is CASLLLMNTEAFF.

J is TRBJ2-6 and V is TRBV19; no definite D call. Trimming removed 3 bases at V and 0 bases at J, with 6 bases between. From germline, CDR1 is LNHDA and CDR2 SQIVND (reference sequence). The CDR3 is 15 amino acids. CDR3: CASSMRNSGANVLTF. The CDR3 bases are TGTGCCAGTAGTATGCGGAACTCTGGGGCCAACGTCCTGACTTTC.

This sequence joins TRBV5-1 and TRBJ2-1; 16 bases fit TRBD2. This CDR3 is 19 amino acids long. Germline-derived CDR1 and CDR2 are SGHRS and YFSETQ. Trimming took 4 bases from V and 0 from J; bases not matched to a gene: 7. The CDR3 sequence is CASSLGLAGGPFSYNEQFF. CDR3 bases: TGCGCCAGCAGCCTGGGACTAGCGGGAGGGCCGTTCTCCTACAATGAGCAGTTCTTC. Full variable domain (remainder filled in from reference TRBV5-1 and TRBJ2-1): KAGVTQTPRYLIKTRGQQVTLSCSPISGHRSVSWYQQTPGQGLQFLFEYFSETQRNKGNFPGRFSGRQFSNSRSEMNVSTLELGDSALYLCASSLGLAGGPFSYNEQFFGPGTRLTVL.

This clone was picked up one time. The CDR3 is CASSGLAGGNEQFF. The CDR3 nucleotides read TGTGCCAGCAGCGGGCTAGCGGGAGGTAATGAGCAGTTCTTC. V and J are TRBV5-4 and TRBJ2-1, with TRBD2 matching 11 bases. With V trimmed by 4 bases and J by 7 bases, 4 bases remained unmatched. Germline V lookup: CDR1 SGHNT, CDR2 YYREEE (reference sequence). This CDR3 is built from 14 residues.

CDR3 in amino acids: CASSQDQEGNSPLHF. CDR3 DNA: TGCGCCAGCAGCCAAGACCAGGAGGGTAATTCACCCCTCCACTTT. The chain has TRBV4-1 and TRBJ1-6; D ambiguous. The CDR3 spans 15 residues. Germline V gives CDR1 MGHRA, CDR2 YSYEKL. V was pared by 0 bases and J by 6 bases, with 9 bases between.

The chain uses TRBV7-9 and TRBJ1-2, with TRBD1 matching over 10 bases. CDR3 length equals 15 residues. CDR1 is SEHNR, CDR2 FQNEAQ, per germline (reference sequence). V was pared by 4 bases and J by 7 bases, with 9 bases of the junction left unmatched. In nucleotides, the CDR3 is TGTGCCAGCAGCTCCAGCGGGGGACAGGGGATTGGCTACACCTTC. It specifies CASSSSGGQGIGYTF.

The chain employs TRBV5-1 and TRBJ2-3; 12 bases map to TRBD2. CDR1 and CDR2 (germline): SGHRS, YFSETQ. The CDR3 spans 15 residues. V gave up 3 bases and J gave up 4 bases; unmatched junction bases: 3. CDR3 amino acids: CASSSTSGSPDTQYF. DNA of the CDR3: TGCGCCAGCAGCTCGACTAGCGGGAGTCCAGATACGCAGTATTTT.

The chain carries TRBV29-1 and TRBJ2-1, with D unresolved. V was clipped by 6 bases and J by 3 bases, with 6 bases between them. Looked up from germline, CDR1 is SQVTM and CDR2 is ANQGSEA. This CDR3 is built from 11 residues. The CDR3 reads CSVLIYNEQFF. CDR3 nucleotides: TGCAGCGTACTAATCTACAATGAGCAGTTCTTC.

This clone was seen only a few times. The chain uses TRBV11-2 and TRBJ2-1; D ambiguous. The CDR3 runs 16 residues. Germline CDR1 SGHAT, CDR2 FQNNGV. V lost 5 bases and J 1 base, leaving 15 bases between the germline ends. The CDR3 spells CASSASFSVSYNEQFF. As DNA, the CDR3 is TGTGCCAGCAGCGCTTCCTTCAGCGTATCCTACAATGAGCAGTTCTTC.